The 27 T cell receptor beta chains listed next were all sequenced from one sample in a study of shared clonotypes between healthy human individuals. Terminally differentiated effector memory CD45RA+ cells were left out of the naive CD8 fraction, which was CD45RO-negative and positively selected for CCR7. Data came from immunoSEQ multiplex PCR; TCRdb stores just in-frame clones and leaves some out. The sample has about 2.1 million clones; 90% to 95% are singletons. Source material: naive CD8+ T cells from PBMCs. The receptors here all came from a man between 18 and 29 years old in good health. Some clones in this sample may be carry-over from other donors' samples.

The chain recombines TRBV6-6 with TRBJ1-3, with no clear D. In germline, CDR1 is MNHNY, CDR2 SVGAGI (reference sequence). Trimming left V 6 bases short and J 4 bases short, with 10 bases between. The CDR3 contains 13 residues. CDR3 coding DNA: TGTGCCAGCAGCCTCTCTAAGGGAAACACCATATATTTT. This encodes CASSLSKGNTIYF.

The chain recombines TRBV5-1 with TRBJ2-1; possible D gene TRBD1, 5 bases. Trimming pared 1 base from V and 0 bases from J, leaving 14 bases between. Germline V gene lookup returns CDR1 SGHRS and CDR2 YFSETQ. The CDR3 spans 17 residues. CDR3 residues: CASSLMDGRGSYNEQFF. The CDR3 DNA is TGCGCCAGCAGCTTGATGGACGGAAGGGGCTCCTACAATGAGCAGTTCTTC.

The V and J genes are TRBV7-2 and TRBJ2-7, with D perhaps matching TRBD2 (7 bases). The CDR3 covers 15 residues. Trimming cost V 5 bases and J 3 bases, with 17 bases left between them. Germline CDR1 reads SGHTA; CDR2 reads FQGNSA. The CDR3 nucleotides read TGTGCCAGCAGCCTAGGGGGGGATACCTTCTACGAGCAGTACTTC. Translation gives CASSLGGDTFYEQYF. Full variable domain (missing parts from reference TRBV7-2 and TRBJ2-7): GAGVSQSPSNKVTEKGKDVELRCDPISGHTALYWYRQSLGQGLEFLIYFQGNSAPDKSGLPSDRFSAERTGGSVSTLTIQRTQQEDSAVYLCASSLGGDTFYEQYFGPGTRLTVT.

The chain recombines TRBV4-1 with TRBJ2-6, with D possibly TRBD2 on 5 matching bases. The CDR3 extends over 17 amino acids. V lost 4 bases to trimming and J lost 4 bases, with 17 bases between them. Germline CDR1 is MGHRA and CDR2 is YSYEKL. Written as DNA, the CDR3 is TGCGCCAGCAGCCCCCGGACCGGAGGTCTGGGGGCCAACGTCCTGACTTTC. Its protein product is CASSPRTGGLGANVLTF.

The chain employs TRBV27 and TRBJ2-2; no clear D. CDR3 length: 13 amino acids. Germline V gene sequence: CDR1 MNHEY, CDR2 SMNVEV (reference sequence). Trimming took off 4 bases at V and 4 bases at J, with 7 bases between the two ends. The CDR3 region has the DNA TGTGCCAGCAGTTCGGTCGCCACCGGGGAGCTGTTTTTT. It specifies CASSSVATGELFF.

The sample holds a few counts of this clone. Other DNA sequences in the same sample also yield this CDR3. The gene calls are TRBV30 and TRBJ2-7, with a weak D call TRBD2 (5 bases). CDR3 length: 11 residues. Looked up from germline, CDR1 is GTSNPN and CDR2 is SVGIG (reference sequence). The germline V and J ends were trimmed by 0 bases and 6 bases, with 6 bases remaining between them. CDR3 bases: TGTGCCTGGAGTGTAGGGAGCGAGCAGTACTTC. This encodes CAWSVGSEQYF.

This sequence joins TRBV14 and TRBJ2-7, with TRBD1 matching 8 bases. V shed 4 bases, J shed 5 bases, and the junction held 7 bases outside the gene matches. Germline CDR1 reads SGHDN; CDR2 reads FVKESK. The CDR3 is 14 residues long. The CDR3 loop is CASSRIQGANEQYF. Written as DNA, the CDR3 is TGTGCCAGCAGCCGGATCCAGGGGGCCAACGAGCAGTACTTC. Full variable domain (remainder filled in from reference TRBV14 and TRBJ2-7): EAGVTQFPSHSVIEKGQTVTLRCDPISGHDNLYWYRRVMGKEIKFLLHFVKESKQDESGMPNNRFLAERTGGTYSTLKVQPAELEDSGVYFCASSRIQGANEQYFGPGTRLTVT.

This rearrangement joins TRBV6-5 to TRBJ1-2; 7 bases match TRBD1. Unmatched junction bases numbered 8, after V lost 6 bases and J lost 4 bases. From germline, CDR1 is MNHEY and CDR2 SVGAGI. This CDR3 contains 14 residues. The CDR3 DNA follows: TGTGCCAGCAGGCTACAGGGGCCCAGCTATGGCTACACCTTC. Amino acids: CASRLQGPSYGYTF.

The chain uses TRBV30 and TRBJ1-5; TRBD1 aligns across 7 bases. The J segment lost 4 bases and the V segment lost 6 bases, leaving 9 bases of the junction unmatched. Germline CDR1 reads GTSNPN; CDR2 reads SVGIG (reference sequence). The CDR3 runs to 14 residues. CDR3 DNA: TGTGCCTGCGAAGGAGGGGGCTGGAATCAGCCCCAGCATTTT. This encodes CACEGGGWNQPQHF.

The chain combines TRBV9 with TRBJ2-7, with D possibly being TRBD1 or TRBD2 (7 bases each). The V end lost 4 bases, the J end lost 7 bases, and 21 bases lay between the germline ends. The CDR3 covers 15 residues. Germline CDR1 is SGDLS and CDR2 is YYNGEE. The chain's CDR3 is CASSTSGTVKGEQYF. CDR3 DNA: TGTGCCAGCAGCACCAGCGGGACAGTGAAAGGAGAGCAGTACTTC.

The genes are TRBV19 and TRBJ2-1; possibly TRBD2 for D (6 bases). This CDR3 spans 13 amino acids. Germline V lookup: CDR1 LNHDA, CDR2 SQIVND (reference sequence). V gave up 3 bases and J gave up 7 bases, with 10 bases separating them. The CDR3 bases are TGTGCCAGTAGTATTACTAGCTCTAATGAGCAGTTCTTC. Translated: CASSITSSNEQFF. Looking up the rest from reference TRBV19 and TRBJ2-1 gives the full variable domain: DGGITQSPKYLFRKEGQNVTLSCEQNLNHDAMYWYRQDPGQGLRLIYYSQIVNDFQKGDIAEGYSVSREKKESFPLTVTSAQKNPTAFYLCASSITSSNEQFFGPGTRLTVL.

This clone was observed a handful of times. V gene TRBV6-1 combines with J gene TRBJ1-2; D gene ambiguous. The V and J ends lost 3 bases and 3 bases respectively, with 17 bases between them. This CDR3 contains 16 residues. Germline loops: CDR1 MNHNS, CDR2 SASEGT. The CDR3 loop is CASSDFPGQRDYGYTF. Here the CDR3 DNA reads TGTGCCAGCAGTGATTTCCCAGGTCAGCGGGACTATGGCTACACCTTC.

The V call is TRBV27, the J call TRBJ2-1; TRBD2 is a possible D gene (6 bases). The V gene's germline CDR1 is MNHEY and CDR2 SMNVEV (reference sequence). The CDR3 runs to 14 residues. Trimming took off 3 bases at V and 7 bases at J, with 13 bases between the two ends. CDR3 sequence: CASSLRGVVNEQFF. In nucleotides, the CDR3 is TGTGCCAGCAGTTTGCGCGGGGTGGTGAATGAGCAGTTCTTC.

Concerning this clone itself: The sample carries other DNA sequences with the same CDR3. This chain links TRBV27 with TRBJ1-5; D is ambiguous. The CDR3 is made up of 13 amino acids. Per germline, CDR1 MNHEY and CDR2 SMNVEV (reference sequence). V was clipped by 3 bases and J by 6 bases, with 9 bases between them. The CDR3 DNA follows: TGTGCCAGCAGTTTGATCTTCGGTCAGCCCCAGCATTTT. Protein: CASSLIFGQPQHF.

The gene calls are TRBV7-9 and TRBJ1-2; 10 nucleotides agree with TRBD1. This CDR3 has 13 amino acids. Germline V lookup: CDR1 SEHNR, CDR2 FQNEAQ (reference sequence). V was clipped by 5 bases and J by 6 bases; unmatched bases: 3. CDR3 nucleotides: TGTGCCAGCAGCCAGGACAGGGGGGATGGCTACACCTTC. It yields the protein CASSQDRGDGYTF.

This chain joins TRBV9 and TRBJ2-1, with D possibly being TRBD2 (6 bases). Germline-derived CDR1 and CDR2 are SGDLS and YYNGEE. Trimming pared 0 bases from V and 3 bases from J, leaving 10 bases between. CDR3 length: 15 residues. The chain's CDR3 is CASSVGGGYYNEQFF. The DNA for the CDR3 is TGTGCCAGCAGCGTAGGCGGAGGGTACTACAATGAGCAGTTCTTC.

The genes are TRBV7-9 and TRBJ2-7, with 11 bases matching TRBD2. This CDR3 spans 16 amino acids. With V trimmed by 5 bases and J by 5 bases, 11 bases remained unmatched. Germline V gene lookup returns CDR1 SEHNR and CDR2 FQNEAQ (reference sequence). CDR3 loop: CASSPYLAGGTDEQYF. CDR3 DNA: TGTGCCAGCAGCCCTTATCTAGCGGGAGGCACCGACGAGCAGTACTTC.

Written as DNA, the CDR3 is TGTGCCAGCAGCTTAGGACGGGCCAGGCGACAAGAGACCCAGTACTTC. It encodes CASSLGRARRQETQYF. The V gene is TRBV11-2, the J gene TRBJ2-5; unclear D gene. The ends were cut back, 1 base at V and 2 bases at J, with 14 bases in the middle. Germline V CDR1 and CDR2: SGHAT, FQNNGV. CDR3 length equals 16 residues.

Regarding this clone: This sample also contains other DNA sequences that code for the same CDR3. J is TRBJ2-6 and V is TRBV29-1, with D unclear. This CDR3 is built from 13 residues. V lost 7 bases to trimming and J lost 0 bases, with 7 bases between them. In germline, CDR1 is SQVTM, CDR2 ANQGSEA. The CDR3 nucleotides are TGCAGCGCCCGATTCTCTGGGGCCAACGTCCTGACTTTC. The encoded protein is CSARFSGANVLTF.

The V and J genes are TRBV29-1 and TRBJ2-2; TRBD1 might be the D (6 bases). From germline, CDR1 is SQVTM and CDR2 ANQGSEA. V was cut by 4 bases and J by 7 bases, with 16 bases left in between. The length of the CDR3 is 14 residues. CDR3 amino acids: CSVVGGERVGELFF. CDR3 DNA sequence: TGCAGCGTTGTAGGGGGAGAGAGGGTCGGGGAGCTGTTTTTT.

The gene calls are TRBV6-5 and TRBJ1-3, with 11 bases that match TRBD1. The CDR3 covers 15 residues. CDR1 is MNHEY, CDR2 SVGAGI, per germline. With V trimmed by 8 bases and J by 3 bases, 6 bases remained unmatched. CDR3 in DNA: TGTGCCAGCGCTCAGGACAGGGGGCTTGGAAACACCATATATTTT. Amino acid sequence: CASAQDRGLGNTIYF.

The chain recombines TRBV10-3 with TRBJ1-2; 7 bases align to TRBD1. The CDR3 length is 15 residues. J gave up 7 bases and V 5 bases, and 13 bases lay outside the gene matches. From germline, CDR1 is ENHRY and CDR2 SYGVKD. The CDR3 sequence is CAISPVGQGEGGYTF. The CDR3 coding sequence is TGTGCCATCAGTCCGGTTGGGCAGGGGGAAGGTGGCTACACCTTC.

On this clone itself: At the DNA level, this CDR3 is encoded by other sequences in the same sample as well. This chain joins TRBV7-9 and TRBJ2-7, with D perhaps TRBD1 (7 bases). The CDR3 length is 12 residues. The germline gives CDR1 SEHNR, CDR2 FQNEAQ (reference sequence). Trimming shortened V by 4 bases and J by 6 bases, and 10 bases separated the two germline ends. CDR3 sequence (DNA): TGTGCCAGCAGCTACCAGGGGGGCGAGCAGTACTTC. Protein: CASSYQGGEQYF.

This clone was picked up one time. Additional DNA sequences in this sample encode the identical CDR3. The rearrangement joins TRBV28 to TRBJ2-2; 10 bases map to TRBD2. V was clipped by 2 bases and J by 4 bases; unmatched bases: 1. The CDR3 contains 15 residues. Germline V gene sequence: CDR1 MDHEN, CDR2 SYDVKM. The DNA of the CDR3 is TGTGCCAGCAGTTTAAGACTAGCGGGCACCGGGGAGCTGTTTTTT. Translated: CASSLRLAGTGELFF.

CDR3 coding DNA: TGTGCCAGCAGCTTAGTCATTAGGAGGAACTCTGGGGCCAACGTCCTGACTTTC. This translates into CASSLVIRRNSGANVLTF. The chain carries TRBV11-2 and TRBJ2-6; TRBD2 is a possible D gene (5 bases). Looked up from germline, CDR1 is SGHAT and CDR2 is FQNNGV. The CDR3 runs to 18 residues. V dropped 1 base and J dropped 0 bases, with 13 bases sitting between them.

V is TRBV30 and J is TRBJ1-6, with D uncertain. Germline lookup yields CDR1 GTSNPN and CDR2 SVGIG (reference sequence). V gave up 0 bases and J gave up 3 bases, with 6 bases separating them. The CDR3 spans 14 residues. CDR3 protein: CAWSVGNYNSPLHF. The CDR3 nucleotides are TGTGCCTGGAGTGTAGGGAACTATAATTCACCCCTCCACTTT.

V gene TRBV5-6 combines with J gene TRBJ1-1; TRBD1 aligns across 7 bases. J lost 11 bases, V lost 2 bases, and 15 bases had no gene match. This CDR3 spans 15 amino acids. CDR1 and CDR2 from the germline V gene are SGHDT and YYEEEE. Here the CDR3 reads CASSLTIQGGAGAFF. In DNA form, the CDR3 reads TGTGCCAGCAGCTTAACGATTCAGGGGGGCGCTGGGGCTTTCTTT.